This T cell receptor beta chain was recovered during a study of cytomegalovirus exposure and HLA in healthy donors. The study ran its PCR with 60 Vbeta and 13 Jbeta primers. Produced via immunoSEQ multiplex PCR; TCRdb's table is partial and in-frame only. The table includes approximately 130,000 clones, about 69% detected once. CDR1 SEHNR and CDR2 FQNEAQ come from the germline V gene (reference sequence). The CDR3 runs to 13 residues. V lost 1 base, J lost 7 bases, and 10 bases lay in between. The sample was PBMCs. This chain uses TRBV7-9 with TRBJ1-2; D is undetermined. The TCR was taken from a man aged 30-40 years in good health and CMV-seronegative. The CDR3 loop is CASSLGRSGGYTF. CDR3 bases: TGTGCCAGCAGCTTAGGCCGTTCGGGTGGCTACACCTTC.